The next 28 T cell receptor beta chains were all read from a single sample in a study of post-analysis software for immune sequencing data. Study-wide results and caveats: TRBV5-6, TRBV5-1 and TRBV20-1 were among roughly 5 TRBV segments more frequent in patients than controls.

Their antigen targets remain unknown. Each TCR beta cDNA library carried unique molecular identifiers. MiXCR, run by TCRdb on the PCR reads, gives a single entry per CDR3 protein. Among roughly 800,000 distinct CDR3 sequences listed, around 53% were seen once. The sample comprised blood. Receptor source: a girl aged 10 to 17 with multiple sclerosis.

The chain is built from TRBV10-3 and TRBJ2-1; 7 bases agree with TRBD2. Germline CDR1 and CDR2: ENHRY and SYGVKD. V shed 2 bases, J shed 0 bases, and the junction held 4 bases outside the gene matches. CDR3 length: 16 residues. The CDR3 is CAISEQAGSSYNEQFF. CDR3 in DNA: TGTGCCATCAGTGAGCAAGCGGGGAGCTCCTACAATGAGCAGTTCTTC.

The sample holds a few counts of this clonotype. V gene TRBV5-1 combines with J gene TRBJ1-4; TRBD1 might be the D (5 bases). V lost 0 bases to trimming and J lost 5 bases, with 11 bases between them. CDR3 length: 15 residues. CDR1 SGHRS and CDR2 YFSETQ come from the germline V gene. Written as DNA, the CDR3 is TGCGCCAGCAGCTTGGAGGGGCGATCAAATGAAAAACTGTTTTTT. Translation gives CASSLEGRSNEKLFF.

The V gene is TRBV27, the J gene TRBJ2-5, with 10 bases aligning to TRBD2. This CDR3 contains 16 residues. Germline V gene lookup returns CDR1 MNHEY and CDR2 SMNVEV (reference sequence). The trim removed 3 bases at V and 4 bases at J, leaving 8 bases unmatched. CDR3 DNA: TGTGCCAGCAGTTTTTTGAGCTTAGCGGGGGGAGAGACCCAGTACTTC. It codes for CASSFLSLAGGETQYF.

The table lists this clonotype with a few counts. The chain carries TRBV20-1 and TRBJ1-2; D unresolved. V was trimmed by 4 bases and J by 4 bases, leaving 10 bases between them. Germline assignment: CDR1 DFQATT and CDR2 SNEGSKA (reference sequence). CDR3 length equals 12 residues. The CDR3 loop reads CSAIHGSYGYTF. DNA of the CDR3: TGCAGTGCTATCCACGGGTCCTATGGCTACACCTTC.

This clonotype has a single count. The chain has TRBV3-1 and TRBJ2-4, with D perhaps TRBD1 (6 bases). Per the germline V gene, CDR1 is LGHDT and CDR2 is YNNKEL (reference sequence). With 4 bases removed from V and 1 base from J, the gap between germline ends came to 11 bases. The CDR3 contains 15 residues. The CDR3 here is CASSPLGAAKNIQYF. The CDR3 DNA follows: TGTGCCAGCAGCCCCCTGGGGGCGGCCAAAAACATTCAGTACTTC.

This clonotype occurred once. The genes are TRBV7-9 and TRBJ2-3; D tentatively reads TRBD1 or TRBD2 (5 bases each). Trimming cost V 4 bases and J 2 bases, with 10 bases left between them. The CDR3 loop spans 14 amino acids. Germline V lookup: CDR1 SEHNR, CDR2 FQNEAQ (reference sequence). This CDR3 reads CASSCGTVTDTQYF. DNA for the CDR3: TGTGCCAGCAGCTGTGGGACCGTCACAGATACGCAGTATTTT.

This clonotype occurred a few times. This chain links TRBV7-9 with TRBJ2-7; 9 bases map to TRBD1. The CDR3 is made up of 12 amino acids. V was pared by 5 bases and J by 6 bases, with 2 bases of the junction left unmatched. Germline V lookup: CDR1 SEHNR, CDR2 FQNEAQ (reference sequence). The CDR3 DNA reads as TGTGCCAGCAGCCCACAGGGGGCCGAGCAGTACTTC. It specifies CASSPQGAEQYF.

This chain joins TRBV29-1 and TRBJ1-5, with D uncertain. Trimming took 6 bases from V and 3 from J, leaving 9 bases between them. This CDR3 has 12 amino acids. CDR1 and CDR2 (germline): SQVTM, ANQGSEA. The CDR3 DNA reads as TGCAGCGTAGGACTCACCAATCAGCCCCAGCATTTT. It yields the protein CSVGLTNQPQHF.

This clonotype was seen only a few times. The J gene is TRBJ2-3, the V gene TRBV7-3, with TRBD2 matching over 8 bases. This CDR3 has 18 amino acids. Germline CDR1 SGHTA, CDR2 FQGTGA. Trimming cost V 2 bases and J 0 bases; bases outside gene matches: 10. The CDR3 here is CASSLAPRLASSTDTQYF. The CDR3 coding sequence is TGTGCCAGCAGCTTAGCCCCCCGACTAGCGTCGAGCACAGATACGCAGTATTTT.

V usage is TRBV7-9 and J usage is TRBJ1-6, with 10 bases aligning to TRBD1. The CDR3 is 15 residues long. After removal of 5 bases from V and 14 bases from J, the junction contained 12 bases not matched to a gene. The germline gives CDR1 SEHNR, CDR2 FQNEAQ (reference sequence). The CDR3 nucleotides are TGTGCCAGCAGCCATACCGGGACAGGGGCCATGACCCTCCACTTT. As protein: CASSHTGTGAMTLHF.

This clonotype occurred a few times. V and J are TRBV5-6 and TRBJ2-7, with D possibly matching TRBD2 (6 bases). The CDR3 loop spans 15 amino acids. Germline lookup yields CDR1 SGHDT and CDR2 YYEEEE. The ends were cut back, 6 bases at V and 2 bases at J, with 18 bases in the middle. The DNA of the CDR3 is TGTGCCAGCATCAAGGGCGTCGGCGGGACCTACGAGCAGTACTTC. This gives the protein CASIKGVGGTYEQYF.

This clonotype was observed a few times. This chain links TRBV5-1 with TRBJ2-3; 12 bases line up with TRBD2. Germline trimming cut 0 bases from V and 6 bases from J; bases unmatched to any gene: 8. This CDR3 comprises 17 residues. Germline-derived CDR1 and CDR2 are SGHRS and YFSETQ. DNA of the CDR3: TGCGCCAGCAGCTTGGCCCTAGCGGGGGGGCCTTCGGATACGCAGTATTTT. Amino acid sequence: CASSLALAGGPSDTQYF.

This clonotype was seen more than once but under ten times. V and J are TRBV7-9 and TRBJ1-5; D possibly corresponds to TRBD1 (5 bases). Germline lookup yields CDR1 SEHNR and CDR2 FQNEAQ (reference sequence). V lost 3 bases, J lost 4 bases, and 16 bases lay in between. There are 16 residues in the CDR3. The CDR3 spells CASSFGPHGGNQPQHF. The CDR3 nucleotides are TGTGCCAGCAGCTTCGGGCCACACGGGGGTAATCAGCCCCAGCATTTT.

This clonotype appeared a few times. V gene TRBV14 combines with J gene TRBJ2-1; either TRBD1 or TRBD2 may supply D (5 bases each). This CDR3 region has 14 residues. Germline assignment: CDR1 SGHDN and CDR2 FVKESK. V lost 4 bases and J lost 7, with 14 bases in between. The CDR3 nucleotides are TGTGCCAGCAGCCGTTGGGGGTCACGAAATGAGCAGTTCTTC. As protein: CASSRWGSRNEQFF. Combining the CDR3 with reference TRBV14 and TRBJ2-1 gives the whole variable domain EAGVTQFPSHSVIEKGQTVTLRCDPISGHDNLYWYRRVMGKEIKFLLHFVKESKQDESGMPNNRFLAERTGGTYSTLKVQPAELEDSGVYFCASSRWGSRNEQFFGPGTRLTVL.

The chain has TRBV20-1 and TRBJ1-2; the D gene is possibly TRBD1 (5 bases). The V end was cut by 0 bases, the J end by 6 bases, with 17 bases between. The CDR3 is 15 amino acids. Germline CDR1 and CDR2: DFQATT and SNEGSKA (reference sequence). CDR3 sequence reads: CSARDGARVVDGYTF. DNA for the CDR3: TGCAGTGCTAGAGATGGGGCCAGGGTGGTGGATGGCTACACCTTC.

In this sample, this clonotype turned up a few times. The V gene is TRBV6-5, the J gene TRBJ2-5; no clear D. This CDR3 is 13 amino acids long. With 1 base removed from V and 5 bases from J, the gap between germline ends came to 8 bases. The germline V gene encodes CDR1 MNHEY and CDR2 SVGAGI. CDR3 sequence (DNA): TGTGCCAGCAGTTACTTTAAAGGGGAGACCCAGTACTTC. Its translation: CASSYFKGETQYF.

This clonotype has a handful of counts. The CDR3 DNA sequence: TGTGCCAGCAGGCCACACAGGGGGTACACTGAAGCTTTCTTT. Protein sequence: CASRPHRGYTEAFF. The chain combines TRBV6-6 with TRBJ1-1; 8 bases map to TRBD1. Germline assignment: CDR1 MNHNY and CDR2 SVGAGI (reference sequence). V was pared by 6 bases and J by 3 bases, with 6 bases of the junction left unmatched. The CDR3 loop spans 14 amino acids.

The chain employs TRBV12-3 or TRBV12-4 and TRBJ2-7; D is perhaps TRBD2 (7 bases). CDR3 length equals 17 residues. Between the trimmed V and J ends, which lost 2 bases and 3 bases, there was a span of 20 bases. The CDR3 coding sequence is TGTGCCAGCAGTTTATTTGGGGCGGGGGCGCAGGACTACGAGCAGTACTTC. Translating it yields CASSLFGAGAQDYEQYF.

The rearrangement uses TRBV14 and TRBJ2-7, with D tentatively TRBD1 (5 bases). Germline loops: CDR1 SGHDN, CDR2 FVKESK. The V end lost 1 base, the J end lost 3 bases, and 10 bases lay between the germline ends. The CDR3 extends over 14 amino acids. The CDR3 coding sequence is TGTGCCAGCAGCCAAGTGCAGGGCGTCTACGAGCAGTACTTC. As protein: CASSQVQGVYEQYF.

The chain links TRBV12-3 or TRBV12-4 to TRBJ2-5; 9 nucleotides align to TRBD1. After removal of 2 bases from V and 13 bases from J, the junction contained 2 bases not matched to a gene. This CDR3 region has 11 residues. The CDR3 nucleotides read TGTGCCAGCAGTTTATCGGGACAGGGGTACTTC. Amino acid sequence: CASSLSGQGYF.

The chain employs TRBV24-1 and TRBJ2-5; 10 bases are shared with TRBD1. This CDR3 contains 13 residues. Germline CDR1 and CDR2: KGHDR and SFDVKD. Trimming removed 12 bases from V and 5 bases from J; junction bases left unmatched: 8. CDR3 in DNA: TGTGCCTCCTTGACAGGGGGCGGCGAGACCCAGTACTTC. It yields the protein CASLTGGGETQYF.

The gene calls are TRBV6-6 and TRBJ2-7; D remains unclear. V was cut by 4 bases and J by 2 bases, with 15 bases left in between. The CDR3 sequence is 15 residues long. Germline loops: CDR1 MNHNY, CDR2 SVGAGI (reference sequence). This CDR3 reads CASSLAQQPTYEQYF. For the CDR3, the DNA is TGTGCCAGCAGTTTGGCGCAGCAGCCGACCTACGAGCAGTACTTC.

The chain joins TRBV12-3 or TRBV12-4 to TRBJ1-5; no reliable D call. The CDR3 is 14 residues long. The V end was cut by 3 bases, the J end by 4 bases, with 10 bases between. The CDR3 nucleotides read TGTGCCAGCAGTTTCGACACAGTAAATCAGCCCCAGCATTTT. This translates into CASSFDTVNQPQHF.

V gene TRBV2 combines with J gene TRBJ2-5, with unresolved D. Germline CDR1 reads SNHLY; CDR2 reads FYNNEI. The CDR3 is made up of 11 amino acids. Trimming took off 3 bases at V and 5 bases at J, with 4 bases between the two ends. CDR3 nucleotide sequence: TGTGCCAGCAGTGAGCACGAGACCCAGTACTTC. It specifies CASSEHETQYF.

This clonotype showed up just a few times. The chain employs TRBV6-1 and TRBJ2-4; D may be TRBD2 (5 bases). The J call may be mistaken, given a closer DNA end match to TRBJ2-5. This CDR3 is 14 amino acids long. Germline V gene sequence: CDR1 MNHNS, CDR2 SASEGT. The CDR3 loop is CASSVTRGQETQYF. The CDR3 region has the DNA TGTGCCAGCAGTGTAACTAGAGGCCAAGAGACCCAGTACTTC.

This clonotype was detected only once. This sequence joins TRBV5-1 and TRBJ2-7; D remains unclear. The V gene lost 0 bases and the J gene lost 3 bases, with 10 bases spanning the gap. From germline, CDR1 is SGHRS and CDR2 YFSETQ. This CDR3 has 14 amino acids. The CDR3, as DNA: TGCGCCAGCAGCTTGGCCGGGCCCCACTACGAGCAGTACTTC. Protein sequence: CASSLAGPHYEQYF.

This clonotype was seen a handful of times. This chain links TRBV20-1 with TRBJ2-1, with no clear D. Trimming left V 3 bases short and J 1 base short, with 13 bases between. Looked up from germline, CDR1 is DFQATT and CDR2 is SNEGSKA (reference sequence). The CDR3 sequence is 15 residues long. Here the CDR3 reads CSASIPWGSYNEQFF. CDR3 nucleotide sequence: TGCAGTGCTAGCATCCCCTGGGGTTCCTACAATGAGCAGTTCTTC.

This clonotype was seen a few times. This chain connects TRBV2 to TRBJ2-1; D is perhaps TRBD2 (6 bases). Germline CDR1 is SNHLY and CDR2 is FYNNEI. The CDR3 consists of 13 residues. V was clipped by 4 bases and J by 3 bases, with 7 bases between them. CDR3 in amino acids: CASSGLVYNEQFF. The CDR3 DNA reads as TGTGCCAGCAGTGGACTAGTCTACAATGAGCAGTTCTTC.